The 2 T cell receptor beta chains below were found in one sample sequenced in a study of radiation and T cells in renal cell carcinoma. Time point of the sample: blood 2 weeks post-SBRT. Regarding treatment: 15 Gy SBRT to primary tumor, nephrectomy 4 weeks later. TCRdb's table, derived via immunoSEQ multiplex PCR, lists solely in-frame clones and lacks some. The sample has around 130,000 clones; 70% to 90% are singletons. This material consisted of blood, taken from a patient whose treatment included radiotherapy and nephrectomy. All receptors come from a woman aged 55-69 years with renal cell carcinoma.

The CDR3 DNA follows: TGTGCCAGCAGTCAACGATGGGAAGCTTTCTTT. Its translation is CASSQRWEAFF. V is TRBV6-5 and J is TRBJ1-1; D is unclear. Germline lookup yields CDR1 MNHEY and CDR2 SVGAGI. The CDR3 has 11 amino acids. V was trimmed by 5 bases and J by 8 bases, leaving 9 bases between them.

The rearrangement joins TRBV19 to TRBJ1-4, with D unclear. This CDR3 region has 16 residues. CDR1 is LNHDA, CDR2 SQIVND, per germline (reference sequence). V shed 6 bases and J shed 4 bases, with 18 bases lying between them. The CDR3 is CASSNTIPALNEKLFF. Written as DNA, the CDR3 is TGTGCCAGTAGCAATACGATCCCTGCGCTTAATGAAAAACTGTTTTTT.